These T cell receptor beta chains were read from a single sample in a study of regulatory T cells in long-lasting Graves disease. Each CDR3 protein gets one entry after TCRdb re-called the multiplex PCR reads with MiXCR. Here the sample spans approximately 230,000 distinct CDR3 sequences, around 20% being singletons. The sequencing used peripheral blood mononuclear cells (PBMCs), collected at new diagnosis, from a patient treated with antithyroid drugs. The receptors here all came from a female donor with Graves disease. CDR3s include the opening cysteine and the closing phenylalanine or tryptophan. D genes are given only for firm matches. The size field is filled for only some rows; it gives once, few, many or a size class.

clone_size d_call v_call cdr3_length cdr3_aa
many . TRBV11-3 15 CASSLSGYAYNEQFF
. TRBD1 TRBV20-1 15 CSARDRGQLNTEAFF
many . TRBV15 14 CATSRDMKLEKLFF
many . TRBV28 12 CASRVEGEKLFF
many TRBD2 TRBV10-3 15 CAISGGTSGLNEQFF
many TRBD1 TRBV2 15 CASSPADRGLRGYTF
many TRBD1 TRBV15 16 CATSSSPTGTGVGYTF
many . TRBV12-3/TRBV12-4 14 CASREGQWADTQYF
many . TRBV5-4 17 CASSLGGSGASNYGYTF
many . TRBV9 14 CASSPGQQNTEAFF
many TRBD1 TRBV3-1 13 CASSLTGDNEQFF
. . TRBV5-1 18 CASSLARQGGLLMKNCFF
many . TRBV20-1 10 CSARDNEQFF
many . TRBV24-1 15 CATSDLQRGRQPQHF
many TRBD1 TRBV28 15 CASSPGTGRQETQYF
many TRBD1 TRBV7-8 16 CASSPMGQTLNTEAFF
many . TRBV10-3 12 CAISPGTSEQYF
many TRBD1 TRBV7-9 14 CASSPGTGNYEQYF
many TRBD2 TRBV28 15 CASSPLGREGNEQYF